This T cell receptor beta chain derives from a study of cytomegalovirus exposure and HLA in healthy donors. Study results and limitations: For most TCR beta V segments, an earlier analysis put the productive rate at about 90% or about 30% of the time. CMV serostatus alone was available as immune exposure information. Donors were assumed by presence/absence analyses to have roughly uniform sequencing depth. In a later analysis, a missense DCLRE1C variant was linked to TCR beta V- and J-gene trimming.

PCR primers comprised 60 Vbeta and 13 Jbeta primers. Profiled with immunoSEQ multiplex PCR; TCRdb holds only in-frame clones, not every one. The data hold around 38,000 clones, with 66% observed a single time. To note about this clone: What it recognizes is unknown.

The ends were cut back, 0 bases at V and 8 bases at J, with 20 bases in the middle. Germline V gene sequence: CDR1 SGHNT, CDR2 YYREEE (reference sequence). There are 17 residues in the CDR3. Sequenced: PBMCs. This sequence joins TRBV5-4 and TRBJ1-4; no reliable D call. This receptor was taken from a man between 50 and 59 years old in good health and CMV-seropositive. CDR3 DNA sequence: TGTGCCAGCAGCTTGGTTCGGGGAAGCCCTTTACCGGAAAAACTGTTTTTT. Its translation: CASSLVRGSPLPEKLFF.